What follows is one TCR beta chain and its context. Its target is not known. These data originate in a study of CD8 T cells in ankylosing spondylitis. Study-wide results and caveats: Apparently characteristic of ankylosing spondylitis blood was a TCR beta motif (roughly eight highly homologous variants).

Each CDR3 protein gets one entry after TCRdb re-called the 5' RACE reads with MiXCR. The table has hundreds of thousands of distinct CDR3 sequences, 12% seen once. J gave up 7 bases and V 2 bases, and 5 bases lay outside the gene matches. Looked up from germline, CDR1 is DFQATT and CDR2 is SNEGSKA (reference sequence). The CDR3 sequence is 14 residues long. The rearrangement uses TRBV20-1 and TRBJ2-5, with 12 bases matching TRBD2. The source is a male donor with ankylosing spondylitis. Sequenced sample: blood, either unsorted or a sorted T cell fraction (not recorded which). CDR3 nucleotides: TGCAGTGCTAGATCTAGCGGGGGGGACGGGACCCAGTACTTC. As protein: CSARSSGGDGTQYF.